This T cell receptor beta chain appears in the sequencing data of a study of neurological immune-mediated disorders. TCRdb independently ran MiXCR on the 5' RACE reads; one entry per CDR3 protein. The sample has 25,000 to 35,000 distinct CDR3 sequences; 4% are singletons. The table lists this clonotype with many counts. The sequence derives from a woman in her thirties or forties in good health. The sequencing input was CD4+ T cells from blood.

CDR3 amino acids: CSVENQETQYF. The CDR3 DNA reads TGCAGTGTAGAAAACCAAGAGACCCAGTACTTC. This chain joins TRBV20-1 and TRBJ2-5; no reliable D call. Germline CDR1 and CDR2: DFQATT and SNEGSKA (reference sequence). The CDR3 spans 11 residues. Trimming stripped 7 bases from V and 0 bases from J, with 6 bases between.